This entry lists 20 T cell receptor beta chains sequenced from one sample in a study of a mutant IDH1 vaccine in newly diagnosed glioma. Sequencing was performed with immunoSEQ multiplex PCR; in TCRdb, only in-frame clones are kept and a portion is missing. This table has tens of thousands of clones, approximately 83% appearing once. Time point in this sample: baseline, week 1 (first vaccination visit). Treatment given: pre-vaccination baseline after standard-of-care therapy. The sequencing used PBMCs, collected from a glioma patient treated with radiotherapy, temozolomide or both. These receptors were obtained from a woman between 50 and 59 years old with glioma.

The chain uses TRBV6-6 and TRBJ1-1; D is possibly TRBD1 (5 bases). There are 11 residues in the CDR3. V was clipped by 8 bases and J by 13 bases, with 17 bases between them. Germline assignment: CDR1 MNHNY and CDR2 SVGAGI (reference sequence). CDR3 sequence: CASQNAGRGFF. CDR3 DNA sequence: TGTGCCAGCCAAAACGCGGGGAGGGGTTTCTTT.

CDR3 DNA: TGTGCCAGCAATACACTTGGACATCTTCATGGCTACACCTTC. Translating gives CASNTLGHLHGYTF. The chain has TRBV6-5 and TRBJ1-2, with a possible D match to TRBD1 (5 bases). Trimming removed 7 bases from V and 6 bases from J, with 18 bases in between. CDR3 length: 14 residues. From germline, CDR1 is MNHEY and CDR2 SVGAGI.

The chain recombines TRBV7-2 with TRBJ1-1; D unresolved. Germline V gene lookup returns CDR1 SGHTA and CDR2 FQGNSA. This CDR3 region has 13 residues. The DNA for the CDR3 is TGTGCAAGCTGCGAAAGGAGGAACACTGAAGCTTTCTTT. Protein sequence: CASCERRNTEAFF.

This chain links TRBV2 with TRBJ1-5; 11 nucleotides line up with TRBD1. V shed 6 bases, J shed 7 bases, and the junction held 14 bases outside the gene matches. The CDR3 is 17 amino acids. Germline values: CDR1 SNHLY, CDR2 FYNNEI. CDR3 DNA: TGTGCCAGCAGACTATCCGGGACAGGGGGTCGATGGCAGCCCCAGCATTTT. This sequence encodes CASRLSGTGGRWQPQHF.

The CDR3 DNA reads TGTGCCAGCAGTTCTAGCAGGACAGGGAAAGTTTCACCCCTCCACTTT. Protein: CASSSSRTGKVSPLHF. The chain is built from TRBV6-5 and TRBJ1-6; the match to TRBD1 covers 8 bases. Trimming took 4 bases from V and 9 from J; bases not matched to a gene: 11. Germline CDR1 and CDR2: MNHEY and SVGAGI. The CDR3 spans 16 residues.

J is TRBJ1-4 and V is TRBV5-1, with 9 bases matching TRBD1. The V and J ends lost 4 bases and 0 bases, in that order; junction bases with no gene match: 4. CDR1 SGHRS and CDR2 YFSETQ come from the germline V gene. The CDR3 runs 16 residues. The CDR3: CASSKTGGATNEKLFF. The CDR3 bases are TGCGCCAGCAGCAAGACAGGGGGGGCAACTAATGAAAAACTGTTTTTT.

The rearrangement joins TRBV7-2 to TRBJ2-2; tentatively, D is TRBD2 (5 bases). Germline-derived CDR1 and CDR2 are SGHTA and FQGNSA. This CDR3 is 14 amino acids long. The V gene lost 3 bases and the J gene lost 7 bases, with 12 bases spanning the gap. CDR3 in DNA: TGTGCCAGCAGCTTGGCAGAGGGTAGCGGGGAGCTGTTTTTT. Translated, it gives CASSLAEGSGELFF.

The chain couples TRBV27 to TRBJ1-5; 7 nucleotides align to TRBD1. This CDR3 contains 12 residues. V was clipped by 11 bases and J by 5 bases; unmatched bases: 6. Germline CDR1 MNHEY, CDR2 SMNVEV (reference sequence). CDR3 nucleotides: TGTGCCCCAGGGGGGGCAGATCAGCCCCAGCATTTT. Protein product: CAPGGADQPQHF.

V usage is TRBV10-2 and J usage is TRBJ2-2, with D perhaps assigned TRBD1 or TRBD2 (5 bases each). The CDR3 sequence is 15 residues long. Trimming pared 5 bases from V and 5 bases from J, leaving 15 bases between. Germline lookup yields CDR1 WSHSY and CDR2 SAAADI. The chain's CDR3 is CASSRIQEGTGELFF. As DNA, the CDR3 is TGCGCCAGCAGTAGGATCCAAGAGGGGACCGGGGAGCTGTTTTTT.

The J gene is TRBJ1-3, the V gene TRBV9; D remains ambiguous. There are 15 residues in the CDR3. V gave up 2 bases and J gave up 2 bases, with 11 bases separating them. Per the germline V gene, CDR1 is SGDLS and CDR2 is YYNGEE. The CDR3 bases are TGTGCCAGCAGCGTGGAAGGCAATACTGGAAACACCATATATTTT. Translating gives CASSVEGNTGNTIYF.

The chain is built from TRBV7-2 and TRBJ1-2; TRBD1 matches at 7 bases. V dropped 5 bases and J dropped 8; count of bases not matched to a gene: 14. This CDR3 region has 15 residues. Germline V gene data show CDR1 as SGHTA and CDR2 as FQGNSA. The chain's CDR3 is CASSPGGEGARGYTF. The CDR3 nucleotides read TGTGCCAGCAGCCCCGGGGGGGAGGGGGCGCGGGGCTACACCTTC.

The rearrangement links TRBV18 to TRBJ2-7; D gene unclear. Trimming stripped 2 bases from V and 3 bases from J, with 11 bases between. Germline CDR1 is KGHSH and CDR2 is LQKENI. This CDR3 has 14 residues. Written as DNA, the CDR3 is TGTGCCAGCTCACCAGCAGGACCGAGCTACGAGCAGTACTTC. This encodes CASSPAGPSYEQYF.

This clone was counted once. The genes are TRBV6-6 and TRBJ1-2; 9 positions match TRBD1. V gave up 6 bases and J gave up 7 bases; unmatched junction bases: 9. This CDR3 region has 14 residues. CDR1 is MNHNY and CDR2 is SVGAGI in the germline V gene (reference sequence). CDR3 in amino acids: CASSTTGGVGGYTF. CDR3 nucleotide sequence: TGTGCCAGCAGCACAACAGGGGGCGTAGGTGGCTACACCTTC.

This chain links TRBV4-2 with TRBJ2-3; a possible D gene is TRBD1 (5 bases). The CDR3 is 15 amino acids. Germline V gives CDR1 LGHNA, CDR2 YNFKEQ. Trimming removed 2 bases at V and 7 bases at J, with 16 bases between. The CDR3: CASSQLTGASNTQYF. CDR3 in DNA: TGTGCCAGCAGCCAACTGACTGGGGCCTCGAATACGCAGTATTTT.

This clone was observed a few times. The gene calls are TRBV4-1 and TRBJ1-1; possible D gene TRBD1, 5 bases. Trimming left V 1 base short and J 0 bases short, with 9 bases between. CDR1 is MGHRA, CDR2 YSYEKL, per germline. This CDR3 has 15 residues. Here the CDR3 DNA reads TGCGCCAGCAGCCAAGTAGGGGTCATGAACACTGAAGCTTTCTTT. Translated, it gives CASSQVGVMNTEAFF.

J is TRBJ1-5 and V is TRBV19, with a weak D call TRBD1 (5 bases). Trimming took off 2 bases at V and 6 bases at J, with 14 bases between the two ends. The CDR3 contains 15 residues. Germline lookup yields CDR1 LNHDA and CDR2 SQIVND (reference sequence). CDR3: CASSIKGFGGQPQHF. CDR3 bases: TGTGCCAGTAGTATAAAGGGCTTCGGGGGTCAGCCCCAGCATTTT.

The CDR3 coding sequence is TGTGCCAGCAGTTTAAGCGGGACAGGGATTGTACCCCTCCACTTT. Protein product: CASSLSGTGIVPLHF. The rearrangement links TRBV28 to TRBJ1-6; 9 bases are shared with TRBD1. The germline V gene has CDR1 MDHEN and CDR2 SYDVKM. CDR3 size: 15 residues. After removal of 2 bases from V and 12 bases from J, the junction contained 8 bases not matched to a gene.

This chain joins TRBV6-6 and TRBJ2-7; 12 nucleotides align to TRBD1. Germline loops: CDR1 MNHNY, CDR2 SVGAGI (reference sequence). J gave up 5 bases and V 2 bases, and 7 bases lay outside the gene matches. This CDR3 has 16 amino acids. The CDR3 loop is CASSYRRDRGRDEQYF. CDR3 coding DNA: TGTGCCAGCAGTTACCGTCGGGACAGGGGGCGCGACGAGCAGTACTTC.

This rearrangement joins TRBV18 to TRBJ1-5; 7 nucleotides align to TRBD1. CDR1 and CDR2 from the germline V gene are KGHSH and LQKENI. The CDR3 has 16 residues. V lost 4 bases to trimming and J lost 0 bases; unmatched junction nucleotides: 6. As DNA, the CDR3 is TGTGCCAGCTCACGACAGGGAGACTATAGCAATCAGCCCCAGCATTTT. As protein: CASSRQGDYSNQPQHF.

The chain has TRBV4-3 and TRBJ1-1, with unresolved D. The CDR3 has 13 amino acids. CDR1 is LGHNA and CDR2 is YSLEER in the germline V gene. The V end was cut by 4 bases, the J end by 6 bases, with 12 bases between. This CDR3 is CASSPLGSAEAFF. In DNA, the CDR3 is TGCGCCAGCAGCCCCCTCGGTAGCGCTGAAGCTTTCTTT.